What follows are 23 T cell receptor beta chains derived from one specimen sequenced in a study of blood T cells in healthy people across ages. Primed by a sample-barcoded 5' primer and a J-beta primer mix, a second PCR proceeded for about 6 to 12 cycles. Via MiXCR, TCRdb re-called the 5' RACE reads, giving one row per CDR3 protein. The repertoire includes approximately 1,700,000 distinct CDR3 sequences, about two fifths of them detected once, and under 30% sits in the top ten. The specimen sequenced was blood. These receptors came from a human donor in good health.

The V gene is TRBV10-3, the J gene TRBJ2-4, with no clear D. The CDR3 loop spans 13 amino acids. Germline lookup yields CDR1 ENHRY and CDR2 SYGVKD. The V end was cut by 3 bases, the J end by 13 bases, with 16 bases between. The CDR3 nucleotides read TGTGCCATCAGTGATTGGCAGCTAGAGCCCCAGTACTTC. Its protein is CAISDWQLEPQYF.

The chain couples TRBV6-1 to TRBJ2-1, with D unclear. CDR1 and CDR2 (germline): MNHNS, SASEGT. The CDR3 totals 14 residues. Trimming left V 4 bases short and J 5 bases short, with 12 bases between. The CDR3 reads CASSVIQFDNEQFF. CDR3 DNA: TGTGCCAGCAGTGTGATTCAATTCGACAATGAGCAGTTCTTC.

This clonotype was detected many times. The genes are TRBV7-2 and TRBJ2-7; possible D gene TRBD1, 6 bases. The CDR3 covers 14 residues. The germline V gene has CDR1 SGHTA and CDR2 FQGNSA. V lost 5 bases to trimming and J lost 1 base, with 12 bases between them. The CDR3 loop is CASSGYRVSYEQYF. CDR3 in DNA: TGTGCCAGCAGCGGATACAGGGTATCCTACGAGCAGTACTTC.

There are a few counts of this clonotype. This chain uses TRBV6-6 with TRBJ1-5; a possible D gene is TRBD1 (6 bases). This CDR3 is built from 13 residues. CDR1 MNHNY and CDR2 SVGAGI come from the germline V gene (reference sequence). V lost 6 bases and J lost 6, with 12 bases in between. CDR3 loop: CASRASQGQPQHF. DNA for the CDR3: TGTGCCAGCAGGGCCTCACAGGGTCAGCCCCAGCATTTT.

The sample holds a few counts of this clonotype. This chain joins TRBV20-1 and TRBJ1-2; the D gene is possibly TRBD1 (6 bases). This CDR3 is 14 amino acids long. From germline, CDR1 is DFQATT and CDR2 SNEGSKA (reference sequence). Trimming stripped 3 bases from V and 0 bases from J, with 11 bases between. CDR3 coding DNA: TGCAGTGCTAGGCGGACAGAACCTAACTATGGCTACACCTTC. Encoded protein: CSARRTEPNYGYTF.

This clonotype was detected only a few times. The chain recombines TRBV5-1 with TRBJ1-2; no definite D call. The CDR3 length is 15 residues. The V end was cut by 0 bases, the J end by 6 bases, with 15 bases between. Germline CDR1 is SGHRS and CDR2 is YFSETQ. CDR3 sequence reads: CASSLARDEVHGYTF. The CDR3 DNA sequence: TGCGCCAGCAGCTTGGCCCGTGACGAGGTCCATGGCTACACCTTC.

This clonotype was seen a handful of times. A clone one base away is much larger, so this may be a read error. The J gene is TRBJ2-4, the V gene TRBV29-1, with a tentative D call TRBD1 (7 bases). The CDR3 consists of 14 residues. Between the trimmed V and J ends, which lost 6 bases and 13 bases, there was a span of 25 bases. Germline V gene lookup returns CDR1 SQVTM and CDR2 ANQGSEA. CDR3 DNA: TGCAGCGTCCAGGGGGGTCAGGGGTGGAATGAGCAGTACTTC. It translates to CSVQGGQGWNEQYF.

The rearrangement links TRBV5-1 to TRBJ2-7; maybe TRBD1 (5 bases). The end of the DNA is better explained by TRBJ2-5, so the J call may be wrong. Germline V gives CDR1 SGHRS, CDR2 YFSETQ. The CDR3 is made up of 17 amino acids. CDR3 nucleotides: TGCGCCAGCAGCTTGGCCATTGGAAATGGGGCCCGAGAGACCCAGTACTTC. Translation gives CASSLAIGNGARETQYF.

As regards this clonotype: The junction shows a germline mismatch at one end, possibly a read error. This sequence joins TRBV7-7 and TRBJ2-2, with a weak D call TRBD1 (5 bases). This CDR3 has 12 residues. Germline assignment: CDR1 SSHAT and CDR2 FNYEAQ (reference sequence). The CDR3 region is CASSDDSGELFF. The CDR3 DNA sequence: TGTGCTAGCAGCGACGACAGTGGGGAGCTGTTTTTT. Based on the CDR3 plus reference TRBV7-7 and TRBJ2-2, the full variable domain is GAGVSQSPRYKVTKRGQDVTLRCDPISSHATLYWYQQALGQGPEFLTYFNYEAQPDKSGLPSDRFSAERPEGSISTLTIQRTEQRDSAMYRCASSDDSGELFFGEGSRLTVL.

This clonotype was seen more than once but under ten times. This rearrangement joins TRBV10-2 to TRBJ1-4; 10 positions agree with TRBD1. Germline trimming cut 8 bases from V and 4 bases from J; bases unmatched to any gene: 4. The CDR3 covers 14 residues. CDR1 and CDR2 (germline): WSHSY, SAAADI. CDR3: CASGGQGINEKLFF. DNA for the CDR3: TGCGCCAGCGGGGGACAGGGGATTAATGAAAAACTGTTTTTT.

This clonotype turned up a few times. The gene calls are TRBV12-3 or TRBV12-4 and TRBJ1-2; D remains unclear. V lost 5 bases to trimming and J lost 9 bases, with 4 bases between them. CDR3 size: 9 residues. The CDR3 protein is CASSASYTF. DNA for the CDR3: TGTGCCAGCAGTGCGAGCTACACCTTC.

This CDR3 reads CASSSHRQGTARETQYF. In nucleotides, the CDR3 is TGTGCCAGCAGTTCCCATCGACAGGGAACCGCTCGGGAGACCCAGTACTTC. V gene TRBV12-3 or TRBV12-4 combines with J gene TRBJ2-5; TRBD1 agrees at 7 bases. This CDR3 region has 17 residues. V trimming: 4 bases; J trimming: 5 bases; junction bases outside the gene matches: 16.

The genes are TRBV6-6 and TRBJ1-6; D not certain. The CDR3 is made up of 15 amino acids. V was cut by 0 bases and J by 7 bases, with 10 bases left in between. Germline loops: CDR1 MNHNY, CDR2 SVGAGI (reference sequence). In DNA form, the CDR3 reads TGTGCCAGCAGTTACTCGAGAGGGTACAATTCACCCCTCCACTTT. It specifies CASSYSRGYNSPLHF.

V and J are TRBV9 and TRBJ2-4; 7 bases fit TRBD2. The DNA matches TRBJ2-7 better at its end, which makes the J call doubtful. CDR1 and CDR2 from the germline V gene are SGDLS and YYNGEE. The CDR3 length is 16 residues. The CDR3 reads CASSVGAGSGFYEQYF. CDR3 nucleotides: TGTGCCAGCAGCGTAGGAGCGGGTAGCGGGTTCTACGAGCAGTACTTC.

The chain's CDR3 is CASSRTGSNTEAFF. In nucleotides, the CDR3 is TGTGCCAGCAGCCGGACAGGATCCAACACTGAAGCTTTCTTT. The rearrangement uses TRBV11-1 and TRBJ1-1, with 7 nucleotides matching TRBD1. V trimming: 5 bases; J trimming: 2 bases; junction bases outside the gene matches: 5. CDR3 length: 14 residues. Germline CDR1 is SGHAT and CDR2 is FQDESV (reference sequence).

The chain recombines TRBV4-1 with TRBJ2-7, with no clear D. V lost 3 bases to trimming and J lost 6 bases, with 3 bases between them. The length of the CDR3 is 10 residues. Germline V gives CDR1 MGHRA, CDR2 YSYEKL. CDR3 nucleotides: TGCGCCAGCAGCCAGTTCGAGCAGTACTTC. Its translation is CASSQFEQYF.

The gene calls are TRBV7-9 and TRBJ1-1, with D hard to call. V dropped 1 base and J dropped 10 bases, with 13 bases sitting between them. Germline CDR1 SEHNR, CDR2 FQNEAQ (reference sequence). The CDR3 has 13 amino acids. This chain's CDR3 is CASSLGADRTAFF. The CDR3 nucleotides are TGTGCCAGCAGCTTAGGGGCGGATAGGACAGCTTTCTTT.

The CDR3 loop is CASSPGQGALGTEAFF. The CDR3 DNA reads TGCGCCAGCAGCCCGGGACAGGGGGCGCTGGGCACTGAAGCTTTCTTT. The chain has TRBV5-1 and TRBJ1-1, with 12 positions matching TRBD1. In germline, CDR1 is SGHRS, CDR2 YFSETQ. The CDR3 contains 16 residues. V lost 4 bases to trimming and J lost 4 bases; unmatched junction nucleotides: 8. Together with reference TRBV5-1 and TRBJ1-1, the CDR3 gives the full variable domain: KAGVTQTPRYLIKTRGQQVTLSCSPISGHRSVSWYQQTPGQGLQFLFEYFSETQRNKGNFPGRFSGRQFSNSRSEMNVSTLELGDSALYLCASSPGQGALGTEAFFGQGTRLTVV.

This chain links TRBV2 with TRBJ1-5; D is unclear. Germline CDR1 is SNHLY and CDR2 is FYNNEI. This CDR3 contains 15 residues. Trimming shortened V by 0 bases and J by 9 bases, and 15 bases separated the two germline ends. CDR3 in DNA: TGTGCCAGCAGTGAAGCGCTGCCAGCGGCACGGCCCCAGCATTTT. It yields the protein CASSEALPAARPQHF.

The rearrangement joins TRBV4-3 to TRBJ2-1; D unclear. The V gene lost 1 base and the J gene lost 4 bases, with 11 bases spanning the gap. The CDR3 is 15 residues long. Per the germline V gene, CDR1 is LGHNA and CDR2 is YSLEER. The CDR3 DNA is TGCGCCAGCAGCCAAGGACTGAACCCATACAATGAGCAGTTCTTC. Protein sequence: CASSQGLNPYNEQFF.

As DNA, the CDR3 is TGCGCCAGCAGGGCAACAGGGAACCTAGCCAAAAACATTCAGTACTTC. This codes for CASRATGNLAKNIQYF. The chain couples TRBV5-1 to TRBJ2-4; TRBD1 is a possible D gene (6 bases). In germline, CDR1 is SGHRS, CDR2 YFSETQ. Trimming pared 5 bases from V and 0 bases from J, leaving 15 bases between. The CDR3 length is 16 residues.

This sequence joins TRBV20-1 and TRBJ2-7, with 7 bases lining up with TRBD1. CDR1 DFQATT and CDR2 SNEGSKA come from the germline V gene (reference sequence). The CDR3 sequence is 14 residues long. The V and J ends lost 8 bases and 2 bases, in that order; junction bases with no gene match: 12. CDR3 loop: CSRESGTVAYEQYF. The DNA for the CDR3 is TGCAGTAGGGAATCCGGGACAGTGGCCTACGAGCAGTACTTC.

CDR3 loop: CASRRTEYGYTF. The CDR3 nucleotides read TGTGCCAGCAGAAGGACAGAGTATGGCTACACCTTC. V gene TRBV6-2 or TRBV6-3 combines with J gene TRBJ1-2; maybe TRBD1 (6 bases). Looked up from germline, CDR1 is MNHEY and CDR2 is SVGEGT. CDR3 length: 12 residues. The germline V and J ends were trimmed by 6 bases and 5 bases, with 10 bases remaining between them.